This T cell receptor (beta chain) emerged from a study of T cell responses to AZD1222 COVID-19 vaccine. Study-level points and caveats: At baseline, seropositivity was found in only a handful of AZD1222 recipients. Clonal diversity was possibly underestimated; the donors were predominantly white British and more often female.

Here immunoSEQ multiplex PCR was the method, and the copy in TCRdb shows in-frame clones only, minus some. The data contain 95,000 to 150,000 clones, about 87% of them singletons. A note on this clone: Its cognate antigen is unknown.

V was clipped by 2 bases and J by 5 bases; unmatched bases: 8. The CDR3 is 15 residues long. CDR1 and CDR2 (germline): MNHEY, SVGAGI. This receptor was taken from an adult in good health. The rearrangement links TRBV6-5 to TRBJ2-5, with 7 nucleotides matching TRBD1. This specimen was peripheral blood, taken on day 0 of AZD1222 vaccination. CDR3 sequence: CASSYGTVGVETQYF. The CDR3, as DNA: TGTGCCAGCAGTTACGGGACAGTAGGTGTGGAGACCCAGTACTTC.